These 13 T cell receptor beta chains came from one sample sequenced in a study of blood T cell repertoires in COVID-19. Repertoires were generated with immunoSEQ multiplex PCR, while TCRdb's copy carries only in-frame clones and drops some. Here the sample spans about 300,000 clones, about 87% being singletons. The sequenced sample consisted of peripheral blood. Source of these receptors: a young woman with COVID-19, enrolled during active disease.

The rearrangement joins TRBV3-1 (or the pseudogene TRBV3-2) to TRBJ1-5; D is possibly TRBD1 (5 bases). V was shortened by 1 base and J by 0 bases, with 19 bases between the two germline ends. The CDR3 has 19 residues. CDR1 and CDR2 from the germline V gene are LGHDT and YNNKEL (reference sequence). The DNA of the CDR3 is TGTGCCAGCAGCCAAGCCCCTTCTCGCGGGGACCTTAGCAATCAGCCCCAGCATTTT. It translates to CASSQAPSRGDLSNQPQHF.

This clone was seen once. This chain joins TRBV5-1 and TRBJ1-6; D may be TRBD1 (6 bases). Germline V gene data show CDR1 as SGHRS and CDR2 as YFSETQ. The CDR3 has 17 residues. V shed 4 bases and J shed 7 bases, with 21 bases lying between them. The CDR3 reads CASSKPEDQGPNSPLHF. Written as DNA, the CDR3 is TGCGCCAGCAGCAAGCCCGAGGATCAGGGGCCAAATTCACCCCTCCACTTT.

This clone was seen once. The rearrangement links TRBV19 to TRBJ1-3; D unclear. Trimming took off 4 bases at V and 0 bases at J, with 10 bases between the two ends. The CDR3 is made up of 15 amino acids. The germline V gene encodes CDR1 LNHDA and CDR2 SQIVND (reference sequence). For the CDR3, the DNA is TGTGCCAGTAGTACGTCCCACTACTCTGGAAACACCATATATTTT. Protein sequence: CASSTSHYSGNTIYF.

This chain joins TRBV7-9 and TRBJ1-4; maybe TRBD1 (6 bases). V lost 5 bases, J lost 0 bases, and 10 bases lay in between. Per the germline V gene, CDR1 is SEHNR and CDR2 is FQNEAQ (reference sequence). This CDR3 spans 15 amino acids. The CDR3 loop is CASSPRTATNEKLFF. CDR3 DNA: TGTGCCAGCAGCCCTCGGACAGCAACTAATGAAAAACTGTTTTTT.

The genes are TRBV27 and TRBJ2-7; 7 bases fit TRBD1. Unmatched junction bases numbered 9, after V lost 5 bases and J lost 2 bases. This CDR3 region has 15 residues. Germline CDR1 MNHEY, CDR2 SMNVEV (reference sequence). CDR3 residues: CASSPPKGAAYEQYF. DNA for the CDR3: TGTGCCAGCAGTCCCCCGAAGGGGGCAGCCTACGAGCAGTACTTC.

The chain couples TRBV30 to TRBJ1-2; D remains ambiguous. CDR3 size: 16 residues. Germline V CDR1 and CDR2: GTSNPN, SVGIG (reference sequence). The V end lost 1 base, the J end lost 4 bases, and 19 bases lay between the germline ends. CDR3 bases: TGTGCCTGGAGTGCACTAGGTGGTCGCCGGGCCTATGGCTACACCTTC. This gives the protein CAWSALGGRRAYGYTF.

There are a few counts of this clone. This sequence joins TRBV19 and TRBJ1-5; D remains ambiguous. The CDR3 is 15 amino acids. The germline gives CDR1 LNHDA, CDR2 SQIVND (reference sequence). The V gene lost 2 bases and the J gene lost 1 base, with 9 bases spanning the gap. The CDR3 loop reads CASSILPRSNQPQHF. Written as DNA, the CDR3 is TGTGCCAGTAGTATACTTCCCAGAAGCAATCAGCCCCAGCATTTT.

This rearrangement joins TRBV5-4 to TRBJ2-5; D ambiguous. Germline V gene sequence: CDR1 SGHNT, CDR2 YYREEE (reference sequence). CDR3 size: 13 residues. Between the trimmed V and J ends, which lost 2 bases and 5 bases, there was a span of 10 bases. This CDR3 is CASSFLSTETQYF. The CDR3 DNA is TGTGCCAGCAGCTTTCTCAGTACGGAGACCCAGTACTTC.

This clone has only one observation. This chain uses TRBV24-1 with TRBJ2-1; TRBD1 aligns across 9 bases. From germline, CDR1 is KGHDR and CDR2 SFDVKD. J was trimmed by 7 bases and V by 4 bases; bases with no gene match: 7. The CDR3 sequence is 15 residues long. The CDR3 reads CATSDPQGAGNEQFF. CDR3 in DNA: TGTGCCACCAGTGACCCACAGGGGGCAGGGAATGAGCAGTTCTTC.

This clone has just a few counts. The J gene is TRBJ2-7, the V gene TRBV2; 7 bases are shared with TRBD1. This CDR3 is built from 14 residues. The trim removed 8 bases at V and 1 base at J, leaving 8 bases unmatched. CDR1 is SNHLY and CDR2 is FYNNEI in the germline V gene. CDR3 in DNA: TGTGCCAGCCTTGAGGGGGCAAGATCCTACGAGCAGTACTTC. Its translation is CASLEGARSYEQYF.

The chain recombines TRBV27 with TRBJ1-5; 8 nucleotides agree with TRBD1. The V gene's germline CDR1 is MNHEY and CDR2 SMNVEV (reference sequence). V lost 2 bases and J lost 9; bases outside the gene matches: 6. The CDR3 has 14 amino acids. The CDR3: CASSLQGAGGPQHF. Written as DNA, the CDR3 is TGTGCCAGCAGTTTACAGGGGGCTGGGGGGCCCCAGCATTTT.

The chain carries TRBV2 and TRBJ1-2; D is perhaps TRBD1 (6 bases). The germline V gene encodes CDR1 SNHLY and CDR2 FYNNEI. There are 13 residues in the CDR3. The V end lost 8 bases, the J end lost 5 bases, and 15 bases lay between the germline ends. CDR3 sequence: CASLWDTGYGYTF. The DNA of the CDR3 is TGTGCCAGCCTGTGGGACACGGGATATGGCTACACCTTC.

V and J are TRBV30 and TRBJ1-2; 7 bases match TRBD1. The J segment lost 4 bases and the V segment lost 7 bases, leaving 9 bases of the junction unmatched. The CDR3 runs to 13 residues. The germline V gene encodes CDR1 GTSNPN and CDR2 SVGIG (reference sequence). CDR3 DNA sequence: TGTGCCTACACCGGGACAGAAAGCTATGGCTACACCTTC. This translates into CAYTGTESYGYTF.